This T cell receptor beta chain was captured by sequencing in a study of OX40 agonist ivuxolimab in advanced cancers. Looking at the study overall: Hepatocellular carcinoma, melanoma, renal cell or head and neck cancer was diagnosed in the dose-escalation patients. Study findings and constraints: Specificity for antigen went undetermined in the expanded peripheral T cells.

A word on this clone: Its cognate antigen is unknown.

This CDR3 is 16 amino acids long. The V and J ends lost 3 bases and 6 bases respectively, with 20 bases between them. CDR1 MDHEN and CDR2 SYDVKM come from the germline V gene. This table comes from immunoSEQ multiplex PCR, and its TCRdb copy is limited to in-frame clones, with some not included. The data contain 60,000 to 85,000 clones, over 80% of them seen just once; the ten biggest clones take up more than 0.45%. The receptor comes from an adult with an advanced solid tumor such as melanoma, head and neck, liver or kidney cancer. The sample was CD4+ or CD8+ T cells sorted from blood, taken in a trial of the OX40 agonist ivuxolimab. The chain uses TRBV28 and TRBJ1-2, with D maybe TRBD1 (6 bases). In nucleotides, the CDR3 is TGTGCCAGCAGTTTTTTAGGGGCACAGGGTGGTAATGGCTACACCTTC. Translated, it gives CASSFLGAQGGNGYTF.